The 10 T cell receptor beta chains below were found in one sample sequenced in a study of blood T cell repertoires in COVID-19. Profiled with immunoSEQ multiplex PCR; TCRdb holds only in-frame clones, not every one. The profile shows 55,000 to 80,000 clones, 80% to 85% of them singletons. The material sequenced was peripheral blood. The source is a human donor in a cohort sampled during active COVID-19.

V and J are TRBV10-3 and TRBJ2-1; the D gene is possibly TRBD1 (6 bases). The germline CDR1 and CDR2 sequences are ENHRY and SYGVKD. The ends were cut back, 11 bases at V and 8 bases at J, with 19 bases in the middle. This CDR3 contains 13 residues. CDR3 in amino acids: CAPPGPEGDEQFF. CDR3 sequence (DNA): TGTGCCCCCCCGGGCCCCGAGGGGGATGAGCAGTTCTTC.

This chain links TRBV6-5 with TRBJ2-7, with D uncertain. There are 13 residues in the CDR3. The V end lost 6 bases, the J end lost 8 bases, and 17 bases lay between the germline ends. From germline, CDR1 is MNHEY and CDR2 SVGAGI. The CDR3 here is CASRVPGVEKQYF. The CDR3 nucleotides read TGTGCCAGCAGGGTACCCGGAGTTGAAAAGCAGTACTTC.

The chain combines TRBV7-6 with TRBJ1-6; D unclear. V lost 2 bases and J lost 5, with 7 bases in between. CDR3 size: 14 residues. CDR1 and CDR2 from the germline V gene are SGHVS and FNYEAQ. CDR3 sequence reads: CASSLSPDNSPLHF. The CDR3 nucleotides read TGTGCCAGCAGCTTATCTCCGGATAATTCACCCCTCCACTTT. The full variable domain, in which reference TRBV7-6 and TRBJ1-6 provide the parts outside the CDR3, is GAGVSQSPRYKVTKRGQDVALRCDPISGHVSLYWYRQALGQGPEFLTYFNYEAQQDKSGLPNDRFSAERPEGSISTLTIQRTEQRDSAMYRCASSLSPDNSPLHFGNGTRLTVT.

This clone was detected ten times or more. This chain links TRBV30 with TRBJ1-5, with TRBD1 matching 8 bases. With V trimmed by 5 bases and J by 2 bases, 11 bases remained unmatched. CDR3 length: 16 amino acids. Per the germline V gene, CDR1 is GTSNPN and CDR2 is SVGIG (reference sequence). The CDR3 reads CAWVPQGAVGNQPQHF. The CDR3, as DNA: TGTGCCTGGGTGCCGCAGGGGGCTGTGGGCAATCAGCCCCAGCATTTT.

The chain has TRBV11-2 and TRBJ2-3; 9 bases map to TRBD1. This CDR3 region has 18 residues. The junction had 10 bases not matched to a gene; V was cut back by 1 base and J by 2 bases. CDR1 and CDR2 (germline): SGHAT, FQNNGV. The CDR3 sequence: CASSLVGFGTGNTDTQYF. In DNA, the CDR3 is TGTGCCAGCAGCTTAGTGGGGTTCGGGACAGGGAACACAGATACGCAGTATTTT.

The rearrangement links TRBV9 to TRBJ2-3, with 8 bases that match TRBD2. The germline V gene has CDR1 SGDLS and CDR2 YYNGEE. The V segment lost 3 bases and the J segment 4 bases; nucleotides outside the gene matches: 19. The CDR3 has 19 amino acids. This chain's CDR3 is CASSASRGGTGTKADTQYF. The CDR3 DNA follows: TGTGCCAGCAGCGCCAGCCGGGGGGGGACCGGGACTAAGGCAGATACGCAGTATTTT. Full variable domain (rest looked up from reference TRBV9 and TRBJ2-3): DSGVTQTPKHLITATGQRVTLRCSPRSGDLSVYWYQQSLDQGLQFLIQYYNGEERAKGNILERFSAQQFPDLHSELNLSSLELGDSALYFCASSASRGGTGTKADTQYFGPGTRLTVL.

The gene calls are TRBV28 and TRBJ2-7; TRBD1 might be the D (6 bases). The CDR3 loop spans 14 amino acids. Germline V gene lookup returns CDR1 MDHEN and CDR2 SYDVKM. V gave up 8 bases and J gave up 5 bases, with 19 bases separating them. The DNA for the CDR3 is TGTGCCAGCTGCAGGCTGGGGGCAGGTGACGAGCAGTACTTC. It translates to CASCRLGAGDEQYF.

Written as DNA, the CDR3 is TGTGCCAGCAGCGCCACTAGCGGGAGGGCCGGAGAGCAGTTCTTC. Protein: CASSATSGRAGEQFF. This rearrangement joins TRBV7-2 to TRBJ2-1; 13 bases map to TRBD2. Germline V CDR1 and CDR2: SGHTA, FQGNSA. V trimming: 5 bases; J trimming: 10 bases; junction bases outside the gene matches: 8. This CDR3 region has 15 residues.

The chain joins TRBV28 to TRBJ1-6; 9 bases map to TRBD1. After removal of 6 bases from V and 5 bases from J, the junction contained 8 bases not matched to a gene. This CDR3 has 16 residues. Per the germline V gene, CDR1 is MDHEN and CDR2 is SYDVKM. The CDR3, as DNA: TGTGCCAGCAGGCCACAGGGGGCACAGGATAATTCACCCCTCCACTTT. This codes for CASRPQGAQDNSPLHF.

V and J are TRBV18 and TRBJ1-6; TRBD1 is a possible D gene (5 bases). The CDR3 runs to 14 residues. V dropped 3 bases and J dropped 9 bases, with 12 bases sitting between them. The V gene's germline CDR1 is KGHSH and CDR2 LQKENI. The CDR3 is CASSPQGEGSPLHF. The DNA of the CDR3 is TGTGCCAGCTCACCGCAAGGGGAGGGTTCACCCCTCCACTTT.